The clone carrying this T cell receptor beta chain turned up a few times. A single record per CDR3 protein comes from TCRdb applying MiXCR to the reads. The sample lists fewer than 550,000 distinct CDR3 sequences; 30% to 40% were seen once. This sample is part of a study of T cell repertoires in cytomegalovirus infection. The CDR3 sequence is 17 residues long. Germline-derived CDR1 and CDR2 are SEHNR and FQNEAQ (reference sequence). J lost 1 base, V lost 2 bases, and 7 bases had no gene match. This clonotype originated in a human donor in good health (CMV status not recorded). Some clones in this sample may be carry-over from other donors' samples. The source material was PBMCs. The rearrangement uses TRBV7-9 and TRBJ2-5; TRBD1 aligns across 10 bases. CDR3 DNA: TGTGCCAGCAGCTTAACGACAGGGGGCTTCATCCAAGAGACCCAGTACTTC. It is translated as CASSLTTGGFIQETQYF.